The 8 T cell receptor beta chains below were found in one sample sequenced in a study of identical twins. TCRdb reprocessed the 5' RACE reads with MiXCR, giving one entry per CDR3 protein. The sample carries about 240,000 distinct CDR3 sequences, about 11% recorded once. The sequenced sample consisted of memory T cells sorted from blood. Receptors were obtained from a man in his fifties in good health.

In its sample, this clonotype was seen many times. The chain links TRBV12-3 or TRBV12-4 to TRBJ2-1; the D gene is possibly TRBD2 (5 bases). The CDR3 spans 16 residues. V was clipped by 5 bases and J by 6 bases, with 20 bases between them. In nucleotides, the CDR3 is TGTGCCAGCAGTCCCCTCGGACTTAGGGTGCCCAATGAGCAGTTCTTC. Translation gives CASSPLGLRVPNEQFF.

This clonotype showed up just a few times. The J gene is TRBJ2-1, the V gene TRBV10-3, with 8 nucleotides matching TRBD2. Germline V CDR1 and CDR2: ENHRY, SYGVKD. Trimming cost V 2 bases and J 10 bases; bases outside gene matches: 7. The CDR3 loop spans 14 amino acids. In nucleotides, the CDR3 is TGTGCCATCAGTGAGAGGGCTAGCGGGCGAGAGCAGTTCTTC. As protein: CAISERASGREQFF.

V and J are TRBV9 and TRBJ1-2; D gene ambiguous. The CDR3 loop spans 13 amino acids. The ends were cut back, 7 bases at V and 8 bases at J, with 18 bases in the middle. CDR1 and CDR2 from the germline V gene are SGDLS and YYNGEE. CDR3 loop: CASQESDRGGYTF. In DNA, the CDR3 is TGTGCCAGCCAAGAGAGCGACCGAGGGGGCTACACCTTC. The whole variable domain, remainder taken from reference TRBV9 and TRBJ1-2, is DSGVTQTPKHLITATGQRVTLRCSPRSGDLSVYWYQQSLDQGLQFLIQYYNGEERAKGNILERFSAQQFPDLHSELNLSSLELGDSALYFCASQESDRGGYTFGSGTRLTVV.

This clonotype showed up many times. This chain uses TRBV3-1 with TRBJ2-2; the match to TRBD2 covers 11 bases. V shed 3 bases, J shed 7 bases, and the junction held 1 base outside the gene matches. CDR3 size: 14 residues. CDR1 and CDR2 from the germline V gene are LGHDT and YNNKEL (reference sequence). The DNA of the CDR3 is TGTGCCAGCAGCCATAGCGGGAGGGTCGGGGAGCTGTTTTTT. Amino acids: CASSHSGRVGELFF.

This chain uses TRBV12-3 or TRBV12-4 with TRBJ2-3, with 8 bases lining up with TRBD2. The CDR3 consists of 12 residues. Trimming took 3 bases from V and 14 from J; bases not matched to a gene: 7. For the CDR3, the DNA is TGTGCCAGCAGTTTCCCAGCGGGGGCAAGGTATTTT. Residues: CASSFPAGARYF.

This clonotype was observed many times. The DNA of the CDR3 is TGTGCCACCAGTGGGGTCGCGGCGGGAGAGTTGACGCAGTATTTT. It encodes CATSGVAAGELTQYF. This chain links TRBV24-1 with TRBJ2-3; TRBD2 matches 7 bases. Germline CDR1 reads KGHDR; CDR2 reads SFDVKD. This CDR3 region has 15 residues. V shed 5 bases, J shed 9 bases, and the junction held 13 bases outside the gene matches.

At least ten counts were recorded for this clonotype. The V gene is TRBV5-1, the J gene TRBJ2-2, with a weak D call TRBD1 (5 bases). Germline lookup yields CDR1 SGHRS and CDR2 YFSETQ. Trimming left V 4 bases short and J 1 base short, with 11 bases between. CDR3 length: 15 amino acids. This CDR3 is CASSPTDRNTGELFF. The CDR3 DNA reads TGCGCCAGCAGCCCGACCGACAGGAACACCGGGGAGCTGTTTTTT.

This clonotype was detected a few times. V gene TRBV12-3 or TRBV12-4 combines with J gene TRBJ2-7; no firm D call. There are 15 residues in the CDR3. V lost 4 bases and J 5 bases, leaving 18 bases between the germline ends. In DNA, the CDR3 is TGTGCCAGCAGTTCCCGGACGTCTCCATGGGACGAGCAGTACTTC. Residues: CASSSRTSPWDEQYF.